The present T cell receptor beta chain was sequenced within a study of somatic mutations in cytotoxic T cells in rheumatoid arthritis. For the study at large: Some V beta antibody-stained T-cell populations were flow-sorted at nearly 100% purity, including V beta1+ cells sequenced for TCRB.

The assay was immunoSEQ multiplex PCR, and TCRdb's table has in-frame clones only and misses some. The sample records fewer than 30,000 clones, about 81% being singletons. This clone was seen only a few times. Healthy control status was assigned to blood donors, whose median age was around 56 years (range about 21-80) and of whom 55% were female. Germline V lookup: CDR1 MNHEY, CDR2 SVGAGI. Trimming took 6 bases from V and 6 from J, leaving 18 bases between them. This CDR3 spans 14 amino acids. Sequencing was carried out using CD8+ T cells sorted from blood. The sequence derives from a man between 45 and 60 years old in good health. The chain has TRBV6-5 and TRBJ2-7, with a tentative D call TRBD1 (5 bases). The CDR3 bases are TGTGCCAGCAGCCCCCGTGGGGAAGGGGCCGAGCAGTACTTC. Protein sequence: CASSPRGEGAEQYF.